The T cell receptor (beta chain) under discussion was sequenced for a study of human T cells and chemical hapten exposure (dated by TCRdb to the early 2020s). With regard to the full study: Libraries were pooled for sequencing, and variation in per-sample TCR yields was attributed mainly to small differences in library volumes within the pool. The study tracked peripheral blood TCR repertoire changes in vivo during primary and secondary sensitization to the hapten diphenylcyclopropenone (DPC) in alopecia patients. Both TCR alpha and TCR beta chains were sequenced from each blood RNA sample. Findings and caveats that apply to the study as a whole: No change with DPC sensitization was found in the number of TCRs above 1 in 1000 frequency, and no evidence of global repertoire structure alterations was found. Repeated subsampling changed both the strength of the expansion versus patch-test correlation and the threshold at which the correlation became significant.

Notes on this clonotype: There is no known antigen for this receptor. No base quality information exists; no much larger clone differs at one position.

The time point label, read with the paper, signifies: healthy volunteer bleed at 2 weeks. Unfractionated whole blood was collected in Tempus Blood RNA tubes, and total RNA was extracted from that blood. Four or five healthy volunteers acted as controls for TCR sequencing and had blood drawn at day 0, 2 weeks and 6 weeks. At the junction V is shortened by 4 bases and J by 2 bases; bases outside the gene matches: 4. The germline V gene supplies CDR1 SQVTM and CDR2 ANQGSEA. From its cysteine to its phenylalanine, the CDR3 spans 13 amino acids. Solely the CDR3 DNA is kept, with 39 bases framed from the first base. Library creation used RACE. For sequencing, a NextSeq 500 was employed. Library preparation attached unique molecular identifiers to individual cDNA molecules for quantitative, reproducible TCR counting. Under the source paper's analysis protocol: The median number of TCRs per sample was approximately 98,000, ranging from roughly 20,000 to 700,000. V, J and CDR3 annotation of the TCR reads was carried out using the Decombinator software suite. To make PS versus PT1 abundance plots, every sample was subsampled to the same number of TCRs (28,000). TCRs were defined as expanded if absent before sensitization and observed at least eight times at the 2-week time point. TCRdb ran its own pipeline on the public reads, namely fastp trimming at Q25 and MiXCR clone calling, and kept in-frame beta chains. Under each unique CDR3 protein, matching rows form one entry showing the most common genes and DNA. The V and J calls reflect TCRdb's pipeline rather than the authors' work. The sample table lists tens of thousands of distinct CDR3 sequences, about 4.8% of them with a count of one. Jointly, the top ten make up under 6.5% of the sample.

This TCR derives from a human donor in good health. Some clones in this sample may be carry-over from other donors' samples. The rearranged chain carries TRBV29-1 and TRBJ1-2, with 7 middle bases fitting TRBD1. The sample comprised whole blood. The nucleotides read TGCAGCGTTGGGCAGGGGGTGAACTATGGCTACACCTTC. Its translation is CSVGQGVNYGYTF.